These 26 T cell receptor beta chains came from one sample sequenced in a study of post-analysis software for immune sequencing data. TCR beta cDNA libraries had unique molecular identifiers. TCRdb reprocessed the PCR reads with MiXCR, giving one entry per CDR3 protein. The data show under 200,000 distinct CDR3 sequences, about 34% seen once. Sequencing was performed on blood, taken after autologous hematopoietic stem cell transplantation. These receptors all stem from a girl under 18 with multiple sclerosis.

The chain employs TRBV5-1 and TRBJ2-5; D remains unclear. TRBJ2-7 explains the end of the DNA better; the J call may be wrong. CDR1 and CDR2 from the germline V gene are SGHRS and YFSETQ. This CDR3 contains 13 residues. CDR3 nucleotide sequence: TGCGCCAGCAGCTTGACTATGGACTACGAGCAGTACTTC. Translated, it gives CASSLTMDYEQYF.

V and J are TRBV15 and TRBJ2-1; D is perhaps TRBD1 (5 bases). This CDR3 is built from 17 residues. Germline V gene lookup returns CDR1 LNHNV and CDR2 YYDKDF (reference sequence). Trimming removed 0 bases at V and 3 bases at J, with 15 bases between. The CDR3 spells CATSREEAQGFYNEQFF. DNA for the CDR3: TGTGCCACCAGCAGAGAAGAGGCGCAGGGTTTCTACAATGAGCAGTTCTTC.

This clonotype was counted a few times. In DNA, the CDR3 is TGTGCCAGCAGTTTGCTAGGGGGTGAAGCTTTCTTT. It specifies CASSLLGGEAFF. The V and J genes are TRBV12-3 or TRBV12-4 and TRBJ1-1, with D tentatively TRBD1 (6 bases). V was shortened by 3 bases and J by 7 bases, with 9 bases between the two germline ends. This CDR3 spans 12 amino acids.

This chain joins TRBV4-1 and TRBJ1-5; the match to TRBD1 covers 7 bases. Germline values: CDR1 MGHRA, CDR2 YSYEKL. V lost 0 bases, J lost 5 bases, and 10 bases stayed unmatched. CDR3 length: 17 amino acids. The DNA of the CDR3 is TGCGCCAGCAGCCAAGATTGGCCGACAGGGCGGGATCAGCCCCAGCATTTT. It encodes CASSQDWPTGRDQPQHF.

The chain uses TRBV7-9 and TRBJ1-4; the D gene is possibly TRBD1 (6 bases). The CDR3 runs 17 residues. Per germline, CDR1 SEHNR and CDR2 FQNEAQ (reference sequence). The ends were cut back, 1 base at V and 7 bases at J, with 19 bases in the middle. Here the CDR3 reads CASSLGGHRVAGEKLFF. CDR3 sequence (DNA): TGTGCCAGCAGCTTAGGAGGCCACAGGGTAGCTGGTGAAAAACTGTTTTTT.

V gene TRBV29-1 combines with J gene TRBJ2-3; D not certain. CDR1 is SQVTM, CDR2 ANQGSEA, per germline. With 7 bases removed from V and 2 bases from J, the gap between germline ends came to 19 bases. The CDR3 is made up of 15 amino acids. The CDR3 DNA sequence: TGCAGCGACCGAGCTCTGACAAGGCCCACAGATACGCAGTATTTT. This encodes CSDRALTRPTDTQYF.

The gene calls are TRBV13 and TRBJ2-7, with 10 bases aligning to TRBD2. CDR1 PRHDT and CDR2 FYEKMQ come from the germline V gene (reference sequence). Unmatched junction bases numbered 8, after V lost 4 bases and J lost 2 bases. There are 16 residues in the CDR3. This CDR3 reads CASSSNLLAGAYEQYF. In nucleotides, the CDR3 is TGTGCCAGCAGCTCGAACCTGCTAGCGGGGGCCTACGAGCAGTACTTC. Based on the CDR3 plus reference TRBV13 and TRBJ2-7, the full variable domain is AAGVIQSPRHLIKEKRETATLKCYPIPRHDTVYWYQQGPGQDPQFLISFYEKMQSDKGSIPDRFSAQQFSDYHSELNMSSLELGDSALYFCASSSNLLAGAYEQYFGPGTRLTVT.

This clonotype was counted at least ten times. This chain connects TRBV12-3 or TRBV12-4 to TRBJ2-7; D not certain. This CDR3 region has 12 residues. Trimming cost V 2 bases and J 7 bases, with 9 bases left between them. The CDR3 nucleotides read TGTGCCAGCAGTTTACTAAGAGAGGAGCAGTACTTC. The encoded protein is CASSLLREEQYF.

This clonotype was found once. The rearrangement uses TRBV6-2 or TRBV6-3 and TRBJ2-5, with 15 bases matching TRBD2. The germline gives CDR1 MNHEY, CDR2 SVGEGT. The CDR3 spans 16 residues. The V and J ends lost 5 bases and 5 bases, in that order; junction bases with no gene match: 6. CDR3 in DNA: TGTGCCAGCAGTAAAGGACTAGCGGGAGGGGTGGAGACCCAGTACTTC. This codes for CASSKGLAGGVETQYF.

The genes are TRBV7-3 and TRBJ2-1; possibly TRBD2 for D (6 bases). The CDR3 covers 15 residues. Germline CDR1 is SGHTA and CDR2 is FQGTGA. V was pared by 2 bases and J by 2 bases, with 10 bases between. The CDR3 nucleotides read TGTGCCAGCAGCTTAGGCCAGCGGGCCTACAATGAGCAGTTCTTC. This translates into CASSLGQRAYNEQFF.

This clonotype was seen more than once but under ten times. A much larger clone lies a single base off, so this may be a read error. V usage is TRBV11-2 and J usage is TRBJ2-3, with D unclear. Germline loops: CDR1 SGHAT, CDR2 FQNNGV. The CDR3 totals 12 residues. V was pared by 7 bases and J by 6 bases, with 11 bases between. CDR3 in DNA: TGTGCCAGCAACCGGGCGTGGGATACGCAGTATTTT. It yields the protein CASNRAWDTQYF.

This clonotype was found a few times. The V call is TRBV6-5, the J call TRBJ1-3, with D hard to call. Trimming cost V 6 bases and J 0 bases, with 12 bases left between them. The CDR3 length is 15 residues. Per the germline V gene, CDR1 is MNHEY and CDR2 is SVGAGI. CDR3 in amino acids: CASSRRPGSGNTIYF. Here the CDR3 DNA reads TGTGCCAGCAGCCGACGACCTGGCTCTGGAAACACCATATATTTT.

CDR3 DNA sequence: TGTGCCAGCAGTCCTACCGGGACTACCAGCACAGATACGCAGTATTTT. This encodes CASSPTGTTSTDTQYF. This sequence joins TRBV2 and TRBJ2-3; 7 bases map to TRBD2. This CDR3 contains 16 residues. V gave up 5 bases and J gave up 0 bases; unmatched junction bases: 8. CDR1 and CDR2 (germline): SNHLY, FYNNEI.

The chain combines TRBV6-4 with TRBJ1-6; 9 bases are shared with TRBD1. Germline V gene sequence: CDR1 MRHNA, CDR2 SNTAGT. V gave up 6 bases and J gave up 7 bases; unmatched junction bases: 4. The CDR3 runs 14 residues. The CDR3 region is CASSPGQGNSPLHF. In nucleotides, the CDR3 is TGTGCCAGCAGCCCCGGACAGGGGAATTCACCCCTCCACTTT.

This chain joins TRBV20-1 and TRBJ2-1; tentatively, D is TRBD2 (6 bases). The V and J ends lost 5 bases and 10 bases respectively, with 12 bases between them. This CDR3 is built from 11 residues. The germline V gene encodes CDR1 DFQATT and CDR2 SNEGSKA (reference sequence). CDR3: CSALSGPEQFF. In DNA form, the CDR3 reads TGCAGTGCTTTGAGCGGGCCCGAGCAGTTCTTC.

By its share, this clonotype is medium-sized. The chain is built from TRBV5-1 and TRBJ2-3; 7 nucleotides align to TRBD1. Losses at the gene ends were 8 bases for V and 0 bases for J; bases not matched to a gene: 3. From germline, CDR1 is SGHRS and CDR2 YFSETQ. CDR3 length equals 13 residues. Here the CDR3 reads CASGDSSTDTQYF. CDR3 sequence (DNA): TGCGCCAGTGGGGACAGTAGCACAGATACGCAGTATTTT.

This clonotype has just a few counts. V is TRBV12-3 or TRBV12-4 and J is TRBJ2-7; possible D gene TRBD1, 6 bases. The CDR3 sequence is 15 residues long. The ends were cut back, 4 bases at V and 0 bases at J, with 13 bases in the middle. In DNA, the CDR3 is TGTGCCAGCAGTTCCAGACAGGTTAGCTCCTACGAGCAGTACTTC. It codes for CASSSRQVSSYEQYF.

This chain links TRBV28 with TRBJ2-3, with 7 bases that match TRBD1. The ends lost 6 bases at V and 6 bases at J; junction bases unmatched: 12. CDR1 and CDR2 from the germline V gene are MDHEN and SYDVKM. This CDR3 is built from 15 residues. CDR3: CASRPSQGVGDTQYF. DNA of the CDR3: TGTGCCAGCAGGCCCAGTCAGGGGGTCGGGGATACGCAGTATTTT.

The gene calls are TRBV12-3 or TRBV12-4 and TRBJ2-7; 9 nucleotides match TRBD2. This CDR3 has 17 amino acids. V trimming: 4 bases; J trimming: 4 bases; junction bases outside the gene matches: 14. The CDR3, as DNA: TGTGCCAGCAGTTCCCTAGCGGGACTCGGAGGGGGTTACGAGCAGTACTTC. As protein: CASSSLAGLGGGYEQYF.

The table lists this clonotype with a few counts. J is TRBJ2-7 and V is TRBV20-1; 11 bases are a match to TRBD1. Trimming at V came to 3 bases and at J to 4 bases, leaving 5 bases not matched to a gene. The germline gives CDR1 DFQATT, CDR2 SNEGSKA (reference sequence). The CDR3 runs 14 residues. The CDR3 sequence: CSAREDRGQYEQYF. CDR3 nucleotide sequence: TGCAGTGCTAGGGAGGACAGGGGGCAATACGAGCAGTACTTC.

This clonotype was found a few times. The V and J genes are TRBV12-3 or TRBV12-4 and TRBJ1-5; no firm D call. This CDR3 spans 14 amino acids. The ends were cut back, 2 bases at V and 1 base at J, with 6 bases in the middle. This CDR3 is CASSLRRSNQPQHF. The CDR3 DNA is TGTGCCAGCAGTTTACGGAGGAGCAATCAGCCCCAGCATTTT.

V is TRBV7-2 and J is TRBJ2-4; D is unresolved. Trimming took off 4 bases at V and 3 bases at J, with 7 bases between the two ends. Per germline, CDR1 SGHTA and CDR2 FQGNSA. The length of the CDR3 is 13 residues. CDR3 sequence reads: CASSSLDKNIQYF. DNA for the CDR3: TGTGCCAGCAGCTCTCTGGACAAAAACATTCAGTACTTC.

This chain connects TRBV7-2 to TRBJ1-6, with TRBD1 as a possible D gene (5 bases). This CDR3 spans 18 amino acids. Between the trimmed V and J ends, which lost 1 base and 10 bases, there was a span of 23 bases. The germline V gene has CDR1 SGHTA and CDR2 FQGNSA. This CDR3 reads CASSLEIGQGGYGSPLHF. CDR3 sequence (DNA): TGTGCCAGCAGCTTAGAAATTGGGCAGGGAGGGTATGGGTCACCCCTCCACTTT. The variable domain in full, with the rest retrieved from reference TRBV7-2 and TRBJ1-6, is GAGVSQSPSNKVTEKGKDVELRCDPISGHTALYWYRQSLGQGLEFLIYFQGNSAPDKSGLPSDRFSAERTGGSVSTLTIQRTQQEDSAVYLCASSLEIGQGGYGSPLHFGNGTRLTVT.

This clonotype was seen a handful of times. At one end, the junction sequence differs from germline, possibly due to a read error. The chain couples TRBV5-1 to TRBJ1-2, with 9 nucleotides matching TRBD1. CDR3 length equals 15 residues. Germline loops: CDR1 SGHRS, CDR2 YFSETQ. In DNA form, the CDR3 reads TGCGCCAGCAGCGCCGGGACAGGGAAGAACTATGGCTACACCTTT. Translated: CASSAGTGKNYGYTF.

Many counts were recorded for this clonotype. The chain carries TRBV4-3 and TRBJ2-7; TRBD2 agrees at 13 bases. V trimming: 1 base; J trimming: 1 base; junction bases outside the gene matches: 7. In germline, CDR1 is LGHNA, CDR2 YSLEER. This CDR3 contains 18 residues. CDR3 DNA: TGCGCCAGCAGCCAAGTAGGACTAGCGGGAGTACGGTCCTACGAGCAGTACTTC. Protein product: CASSQVGLAGVRSYEQYF.

V and J are TRBV6-5 and TRBJ1-1; 7 nucleotides match TRBD1. This CDR3 contains 14 residues. Germline V gives CDR1 MNHEY, CDR2 SVGAGI. The V and J ends lost 6 bases and 5 bases, in that order; junction bases with no gene match: 9. The CDR3 here is CASRYPGQMTEAFF. The CDR3, as DNA: TGTGCCAGCAGGTACCCGGGACAGATGACTGAAGCTTTCTTT.